These 7 T cell receptor beta chains came from one sample sequenced in a study of Graves' ophthalmopathy and Graves' hyperthyroidism. RNA served as the template for amplifying TCR beta CDR3 regions. The first-round RT-PCR employed HTBI primers together with the Qiagen OneStep RT-PCR kit. A multiplex PCR was then performed as the second round. TCRdb reanalysed the multiplex PCR reads using MiXCR and keeps one entry per CDR3 protein. Of over a million distinct CDR3 sequences in the sample, 35% to 40% were seen once. Material: peripheral blood or thyroid tissue (not recorded which). The receptors stem from an adult man with Graves' hyperthyroidism.

This clonotype was detected ten times or more. The V gene is TRBV25-1, the J gene TRBJ2-2; D is ambiguous. V gave up 0 bases and J gave up 10 bases, with 3 bases separating them. Germline V gene sequence: CDR1 MGHDK, CDR2 SYGVNS. The CDR3 totals 11 residues. The CDR3 coding sequence is TGTGCCAGCAGTGAATATCAGGAGCTGTTTTTT. Protein product: CASSEYQELFF.

In this sample, this clonotype turned up many times. This sequence joins TRBV7-9 and TRBJ2-7, with TRBD2 as a possible D gene (5 bases). Per the germline V gene, CDR1 is SEHNR and CDR2 is FQNEAQ (reference sequence). This CDR3 spans 12 amino acids. Trimming shortened V by 0 bases and J by 6 bases, and 6 bases separated the two germline ends. The CDR3 here is CASSLAGSEQYF. As DNA, the CDR3 is TGTGCCAGCAGCTTAGCGGGGAGCGAGCAGTACTTC.

This sequence joins TRBV10-2 and TRBJ1-5; 8 bases match TRBD1. The trim removed 6 bases at V and 4 bases at J, leaving 8 bases unmatched. This CDR3 region has 15 residues. Germline CDR1 WSHSY, CDR2 SAAADI. The CDR3 nucleotides read TGCGCCAGCAGGCCCCTGACAGGGGATAATCAGCCCCAGCATTTT. This codes for CASRPLTGDNQPQHF.

At least ten counts were recorded for this clonotype. V usage is TRBV7-9 and J usage is TRBJ2-5; no definite D call. Germline V gene lookup returns CDR1 SEHNR and CDR2 FQNEAQ (reference sequence). The CDR3 has 14 amino acids. The V and J ends lost 5 bases and 3 bases respectively, with 13 bases between them. CDR3 region: CASSGGLGEETQYF. For the CDR3, the DNA is TGTGCCAGCAGCGGTGGTCTTGGGGAAGAGACCCAGTACTTC.

This sequence joins TRBV10-3 and TRBJ2-6; possibly TRBD1 for D (5 bases). The germline V gene encodes CDR1 ENHRY and CDR2 SYGVKD. Deletions cut 10 bases from V and 4 bases from J, with 20 bases between. The CDR3 sequence is 16 residues long. The CDR3 DNA sequence: TGTGCCAGCTCACCCCCCGGCAGGGCAGGGGCCAACGTCCTGACTTTC. It codes for CASSPPGRAGANVLTF.

This clonotype was seen repeatedly, ten times or more. The chain employs TRBV19 and TRBJ1-5; unclear D gene. The CDR3 is made up of 15 amino acids. Trimming stripped 0 bases from V and 6 bases from J, with 12 bases between. Germline values: CDR1 LNHDA, CDR2 SQIVND (reference sequence). CDR3 sequence reads: CASSIDAGGRQPQHF. In DNA form, the CDR3 reads TGTGCCAGTAGTATAGATGCCGGCGGCCGTCAGCCCCAGCATTTT.

The chain employs TRBV12-3 or TRBV12-4 and TRBJ2-7; the D gene is possibly TRBD1 (5 bases). V was cut by 3 bases and J by 2 bases, with 14 bases left in between. The CDR3 sequence is 15 residues long. In nucleotides, the CDR3 is TGTGCCAGCAGTTTGGGGCTGACACTTACCTACGAGCAGTACTTC. Translating it yields CASSLGLTLTYEQYF.